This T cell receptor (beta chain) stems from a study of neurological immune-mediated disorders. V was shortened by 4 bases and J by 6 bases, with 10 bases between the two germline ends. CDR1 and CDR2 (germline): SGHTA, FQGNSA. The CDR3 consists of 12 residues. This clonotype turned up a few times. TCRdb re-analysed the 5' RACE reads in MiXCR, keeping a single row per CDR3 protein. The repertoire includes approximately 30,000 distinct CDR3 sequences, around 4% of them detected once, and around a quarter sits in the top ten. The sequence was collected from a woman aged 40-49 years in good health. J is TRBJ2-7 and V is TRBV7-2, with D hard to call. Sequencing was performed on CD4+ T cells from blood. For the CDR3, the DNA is TGTGCCAGCAGCTACGTTTCCACCGAGCAGTACTTC. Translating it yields CASSYVSTEQYF.